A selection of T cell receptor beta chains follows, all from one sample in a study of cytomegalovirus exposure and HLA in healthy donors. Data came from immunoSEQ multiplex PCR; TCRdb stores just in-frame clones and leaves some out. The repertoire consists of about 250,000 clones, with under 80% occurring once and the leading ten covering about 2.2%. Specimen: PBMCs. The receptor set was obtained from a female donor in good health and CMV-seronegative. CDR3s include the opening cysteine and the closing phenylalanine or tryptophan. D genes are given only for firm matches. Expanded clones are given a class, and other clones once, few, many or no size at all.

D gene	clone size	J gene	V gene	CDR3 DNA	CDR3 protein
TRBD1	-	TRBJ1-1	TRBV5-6	TGTGCCAGCAGCTTTCGGACAGGGCTTTACACTGAAGCTTTCTTT	CASSFRTGLYTEAFF
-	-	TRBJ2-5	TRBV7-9	TGTGCCAGCAGCTTAGATACAGAGCAAGAGACCCAGTACTTC	CASSLDTEQETQYF
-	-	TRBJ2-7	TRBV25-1	TGTGCCAGCAGTGAAGGTTTGAGGTTTGCAAAGAGCTCCTACGAGCAGTACTTC	CASSEGLRFAKSSYEQYF
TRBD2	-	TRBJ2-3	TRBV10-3	TGTGCCACGGGACTAGCGGGAGTAGAAGCAGATACGCAGTATTTT	CATGLAGVEADTQYF
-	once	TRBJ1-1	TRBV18	TGTGCCAGCTCAATACAGCAGAACACTGAAGCTTTCTTT	CASSIQQNTEAFF
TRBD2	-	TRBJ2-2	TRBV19	TGTGCCAGTAGCCACGCTAGCGGGAGGTCGGCCGGGGAGCTGTTTTTT	CASSHASGRSAGELFF
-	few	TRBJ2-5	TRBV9	TGTGCCAGCAGCGTAGGTCCTTGGGGGCTAGCGGTCCAAGAGACCCAGTACTTC	CASSVGPWGLAVQETQYF
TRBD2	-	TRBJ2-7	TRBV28	TGTGCCAGCAGACTAGCGGGAGGATTTTCCTACGAGCAGTACTTC	CASRLAGGFSYEQYF
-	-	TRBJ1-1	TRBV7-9	TGTGCCAGCAGCTTAGCAGCCGAAGCTTTCTTT	CASSLAAEAFF
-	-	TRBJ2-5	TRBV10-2	TGCGCCAGCAGTGAAGTCTCCCCGCTGAGAGAGCAGTACTTC	CASSEVSPLREQYF
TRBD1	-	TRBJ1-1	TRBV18	TGTGCCAGCTCAGCCTTCAGGGGGCCCGGTGAAGCTTTCTTT	CASSAFRGPGEAFF
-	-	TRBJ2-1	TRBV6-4	TGTGCCAGCAGTTTAATGGCCTCCTACAATGAGCAGTTCTTC	CASSLMASYNEQFF
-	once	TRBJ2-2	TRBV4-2	TGTGCCAGCAGCCAAGAGACTTACACGAACACCGGGGAGCTGTTTTTT	CASSQETYTNTGELFF
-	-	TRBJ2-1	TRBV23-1	TGCGCCAGCAGTCAATCGGGCAGAGTCCAATACAATGAGCAGTTCTTC	CASSQSGRVQYNEQFF
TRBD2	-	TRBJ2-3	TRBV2	TGTGCCAGCAGGAAGACTAGCGGTTATACAGATACGCAGTATTTT	CASRKTSGYTDTQYF
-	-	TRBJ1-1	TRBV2	TGTGCCAGCAGTGAGCAGGGCTCCACTGAAGCTTTCTTT	CASSEQGSTEAFF
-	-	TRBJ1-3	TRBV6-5	TGTGCCAGCAGCTTAGGGGACACCTCTGGAAACACCATATATTTT	CASSLGDTSGNTIYF
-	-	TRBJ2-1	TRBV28	TGTGCCAGCAGGGCAGGGACTCCCTCCTACAATGAGCAGTTCTTC	CASRAGTPSYNEQFF
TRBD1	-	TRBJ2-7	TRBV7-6	TGTGCCAGCAGCTCGGGACAGTCCTACGAGCAGTACTTC	CASSSGQSYEQYF
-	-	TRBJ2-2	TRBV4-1	TGCGCCAGCAGCCCACAGGTGGCCGGGGAGCTGTTTTTT	CASSPQVAGELFF
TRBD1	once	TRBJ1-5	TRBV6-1	TGTGCCAGCAGTGAAAACAGGGGGCGACTGGGGGGGCATTTT	CASSENRGRLGGHF
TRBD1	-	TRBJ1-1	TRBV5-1	TGCGCCAGCAGCTTGGCCTCGGGACAGGTGAACACTGAAGCTTTCTTT	CASSLASGQVNTEAFF
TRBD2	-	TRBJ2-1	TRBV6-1	TGTGCCATCCGGGCGGGAGGTTACAATGAGCAGTTCTTC	CAIRAGGYNEQFF